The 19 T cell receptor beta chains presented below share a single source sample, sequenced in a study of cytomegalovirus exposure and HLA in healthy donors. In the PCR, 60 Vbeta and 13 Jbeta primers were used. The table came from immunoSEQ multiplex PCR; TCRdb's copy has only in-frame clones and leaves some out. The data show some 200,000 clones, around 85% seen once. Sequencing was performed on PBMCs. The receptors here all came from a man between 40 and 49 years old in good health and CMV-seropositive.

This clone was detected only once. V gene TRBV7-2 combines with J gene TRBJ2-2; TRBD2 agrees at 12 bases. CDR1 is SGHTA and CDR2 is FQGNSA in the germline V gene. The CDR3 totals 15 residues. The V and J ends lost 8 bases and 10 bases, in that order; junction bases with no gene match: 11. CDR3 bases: TGTGCCAGCGGACAGACTAGCGGGGGTCCCGAGGAGCTGTTTTTT. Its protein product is CASGQTSGGPEELFF.

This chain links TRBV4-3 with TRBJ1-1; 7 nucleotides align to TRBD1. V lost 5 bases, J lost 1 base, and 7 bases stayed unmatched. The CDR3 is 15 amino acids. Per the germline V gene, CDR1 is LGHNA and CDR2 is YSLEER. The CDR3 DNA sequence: TGCGCCAGCAGCGATTCGACAGGGACGAACACTGAAGCTTTCTTT. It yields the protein CASSDSTGTNTEAFF.

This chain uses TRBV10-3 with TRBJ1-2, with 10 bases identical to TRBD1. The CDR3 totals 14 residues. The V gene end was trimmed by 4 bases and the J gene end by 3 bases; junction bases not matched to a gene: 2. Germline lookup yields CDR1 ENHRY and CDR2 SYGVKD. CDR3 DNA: TGTGCCATCAGTGTTGGGACAGGGGACTATGGCTACACCTTC. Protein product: CAISVGTGDYGYTF.

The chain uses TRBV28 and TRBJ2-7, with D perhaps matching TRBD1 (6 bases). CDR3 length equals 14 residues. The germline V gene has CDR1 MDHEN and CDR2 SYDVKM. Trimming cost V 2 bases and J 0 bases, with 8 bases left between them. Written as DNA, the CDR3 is TGTGCCAGCAGTTTAGTACAGGGCTCCTACGAGCAGTACTTC. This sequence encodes CASSLVQGSYEQYF.

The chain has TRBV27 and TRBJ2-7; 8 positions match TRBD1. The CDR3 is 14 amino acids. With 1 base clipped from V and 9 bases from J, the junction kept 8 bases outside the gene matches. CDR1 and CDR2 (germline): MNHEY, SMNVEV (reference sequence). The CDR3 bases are TGTGCCAGCAGTTTATTGGCGGACAGGGTTGGGCAGTACTTC. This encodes CASSLLADRVGQYF.

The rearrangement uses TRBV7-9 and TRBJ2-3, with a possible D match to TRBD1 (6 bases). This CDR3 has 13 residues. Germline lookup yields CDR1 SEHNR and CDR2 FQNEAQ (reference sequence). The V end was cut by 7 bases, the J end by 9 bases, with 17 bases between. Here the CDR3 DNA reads TGTGCCAGCATCACAGGGCCGGCCCGGACGCAGTATTTT. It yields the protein CASITGPARTQYF.

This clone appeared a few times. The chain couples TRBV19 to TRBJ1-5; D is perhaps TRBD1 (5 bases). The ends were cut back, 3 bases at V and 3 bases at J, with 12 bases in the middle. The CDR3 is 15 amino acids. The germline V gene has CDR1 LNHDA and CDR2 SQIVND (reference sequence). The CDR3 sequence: CASSISGTYNQPQHF. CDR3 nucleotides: TGTGCCAGTAGTATTTCTGGGACTTACAATCAGCCCCAGCATTTT.

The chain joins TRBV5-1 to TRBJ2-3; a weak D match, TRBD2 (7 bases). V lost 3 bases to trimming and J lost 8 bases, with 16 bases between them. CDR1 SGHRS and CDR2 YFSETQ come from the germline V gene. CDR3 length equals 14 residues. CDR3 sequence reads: CASSSKGGHVTQYF. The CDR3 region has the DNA TGCGCCAGCAGCTCCAAGGGGGGGCATGTTACGCAGTATTTT.

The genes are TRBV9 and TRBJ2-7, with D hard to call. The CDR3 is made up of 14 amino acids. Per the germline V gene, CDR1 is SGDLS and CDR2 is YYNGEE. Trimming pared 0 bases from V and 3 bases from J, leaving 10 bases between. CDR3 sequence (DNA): TGTGCCAGCAGCGTAGGAGACACCCGCTACGAGCAGTACTTC. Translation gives CASSVGDTRYEQYF.

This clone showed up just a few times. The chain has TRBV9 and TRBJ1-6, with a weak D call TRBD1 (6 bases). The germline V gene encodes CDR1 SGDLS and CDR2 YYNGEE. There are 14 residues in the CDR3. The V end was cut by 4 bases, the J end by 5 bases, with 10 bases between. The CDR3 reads CASSNRVDNSPLHF. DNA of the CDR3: TGTGCCAGCAGCAACAGGGTGGATAATTCACCCCTCCACTTT. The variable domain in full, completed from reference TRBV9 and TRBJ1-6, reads DSGVTQTPKHLITATGQRVTLRCSPRSGDLSVYWYQQSLDQGLQFLIQYYNGEERAKGNILERFSAQQFPDLHSELNLSSLELGDSALYFCASSNRVDNSPLHFGNGTRLTVT.

CDR3 nucleotide sequence: TGTGCCTGGAGTTCGGGACTAGATCAGCCCCAGCATTTT. It is translated as CAWSSGLDQPQHF. This chain uses TRBV30 with TRBJ1-5, with a possible D match to TRBD1 (5 bases). The V end lost 2 bases, the J end lost 5 bases, and 10 bases lay between the germline ends. CDR1 is GTSNPN, CDR2 SVGIG, per germline (reference sequence). The CDR3 is 13 residues long. The complete variable domain, with remaining parts taken from reference TRBV30 and TRBJ1-5, reads SQTIHQWPATLVQPVGSPLSLECTVEGTSNPNLYWYRQAAGRGLQLLFYSVGIGQISSEVPQNLSASRPQDRQFILSSKKLLLSDSGFYLCAWSSGLDQPQHFGDGTRLSIL.

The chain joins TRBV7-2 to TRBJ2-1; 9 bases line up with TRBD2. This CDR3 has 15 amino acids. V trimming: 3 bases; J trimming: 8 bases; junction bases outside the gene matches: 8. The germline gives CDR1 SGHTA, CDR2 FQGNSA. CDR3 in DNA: TGTGCCAGCAGCTTCGGCGGGGGGGCCCTCGATGAGCAGTTCTTC. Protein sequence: CASSFGGGALDEQFF.

CDR3 residues: CASSQEVGSYEQYF. CDR3 nucleotides: TGCGCCAGCAGCCAAGAGGTCGGCTCCTACGAGCAGTACTTC. The rearrangement joins TRBV4-3 to TRBJ2-7, with D hard to call. V was trimmed by 0 bases and J by 0 bases, leaving 6 bases between them. Germline CDR1 is LGHNA and CDR2 is YSLEER. The CDR3 consists of 14 residues.

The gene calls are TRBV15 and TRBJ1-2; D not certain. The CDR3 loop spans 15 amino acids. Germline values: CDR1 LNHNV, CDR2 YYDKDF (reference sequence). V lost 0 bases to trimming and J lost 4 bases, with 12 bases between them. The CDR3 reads CATSRDRGKTYGYTF. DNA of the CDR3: TGTGCCACCAGCAGAGATAGAGGGAAGACCTATGGCTACACCTTC.

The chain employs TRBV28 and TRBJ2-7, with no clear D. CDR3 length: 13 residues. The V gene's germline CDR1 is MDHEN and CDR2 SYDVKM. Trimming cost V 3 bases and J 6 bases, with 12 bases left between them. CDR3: CASSFQSTGEQYF. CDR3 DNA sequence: TGTGCCAGCAGTTTCCAGTCCACGGGCGAGCAGTACTTC.

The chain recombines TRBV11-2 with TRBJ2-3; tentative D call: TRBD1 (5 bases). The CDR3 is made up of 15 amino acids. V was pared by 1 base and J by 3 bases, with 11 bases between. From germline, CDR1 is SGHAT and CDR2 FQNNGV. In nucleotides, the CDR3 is TGTGCCAGCAGCTTAGTTAGGGGTAGTACAGATACGCAGTATTTT. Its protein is CASSLVRGSTDTQYF.

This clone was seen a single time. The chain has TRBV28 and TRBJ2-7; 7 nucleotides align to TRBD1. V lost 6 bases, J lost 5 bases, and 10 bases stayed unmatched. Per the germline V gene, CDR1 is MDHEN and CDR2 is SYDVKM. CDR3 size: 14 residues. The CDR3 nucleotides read TGTGCCAGCAGCTCCATGACAGGGCTGAACGAGCAGTACTTC. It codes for CASSSMTGLNEQYF.

The CDR3 protein is CASSLAGGNPSTDTQYF. CDR3 nucleotide sequence: TGTGCCAGCAGCTTGGCGGGGGGGAATCCTAGCACAGATACGCAGTATTTT. The chain uses TRBV5-4 and TRBJ2-3; TRBD2 aligns across 8 bases. Per germline, CDR1 SGHNT and CDR2 YYREEE (reference sequence). V shed 0 bases, J shed 0 bases, and the junction held 6 bases outside the gene matches. The CDR3 extends over 17 amino acids. The full variable domain, in which reference TRBV5-4 and TRBJ2-3 provide the parts outside the CDR3, is ETGVTQSPTHLIKTRGQQVTLRCSSQSGHNTVSWYQQALGQGPQFIFQYYREEENGRGNFPPRFSGLQFPNYSSELNVNALELDDSALYLCASSLAGGNPSTDTQYFGPGTRLTVL.

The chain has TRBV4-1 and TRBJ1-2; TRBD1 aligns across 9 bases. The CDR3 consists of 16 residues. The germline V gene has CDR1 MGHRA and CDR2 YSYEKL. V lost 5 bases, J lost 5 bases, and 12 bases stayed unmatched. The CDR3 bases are TGCGCCAGCAGCGGCGTCCCGGGACAGGGAAGTTATGGCTACACCTTC. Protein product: CASSGVPGQGSYGYTF.